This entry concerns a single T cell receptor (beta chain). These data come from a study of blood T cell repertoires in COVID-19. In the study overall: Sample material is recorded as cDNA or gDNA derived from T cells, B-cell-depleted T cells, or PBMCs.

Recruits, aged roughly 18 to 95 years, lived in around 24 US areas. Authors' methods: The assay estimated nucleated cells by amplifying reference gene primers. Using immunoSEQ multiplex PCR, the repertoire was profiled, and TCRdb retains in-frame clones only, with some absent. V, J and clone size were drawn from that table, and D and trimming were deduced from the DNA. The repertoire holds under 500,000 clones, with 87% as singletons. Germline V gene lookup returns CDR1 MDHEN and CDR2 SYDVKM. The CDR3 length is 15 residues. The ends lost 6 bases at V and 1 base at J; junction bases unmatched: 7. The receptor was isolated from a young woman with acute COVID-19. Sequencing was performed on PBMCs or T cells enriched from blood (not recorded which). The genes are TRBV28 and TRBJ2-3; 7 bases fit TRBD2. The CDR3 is CASSAGSGGTDTQYF. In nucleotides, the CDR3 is TGTGCCAGCAGCGCCGGGAGCGGGGGCACAGATACGCAGTATTTT.